Listed here are 7 T cell receptor beta chains from one sample, sequenced in a study of radiation and T cells in renal cell carcinoma. TCRdb's copy holds only in-frame clones and misses some; the assay was immunoSEQ multiplex PCR. The table has over 120,000 clones, less than 90% seen once. As to time point: blood 4 weeks post-SBRT, at nephrectomy. As to treatment: 15 Gy SBRT to primary tumor, nephrectomy 4 weeks later. The specimen was blood, collected from a patient whose treatment included radiotherapy and nephrectomy. These receptors were obtained from a woman between 45 and 60 years old with renal cell carcinoma.

The rearrangement joins TRBV6-6 to TRBJ2-1; 12 bases line up with TRBD2. CDR1 and CDR2 (germline): MNHNY, SVGAGI (reference sequence). The length of the CDR3 is 15 residues. J was trimmed by 7 bases and V by 5 bases; bases with no gene match: 6. The chain's CDR3 is CASSPPSGRANEQFF. CDR3 sequence (DNA): TGTGCCAGCAGTCCCCCTAGCGGGAGGGCAAATGAGCAGTTCTTC.

The chain combines TRBV2 with TRBJ1-6; D unresolved. Deletions cut 6 bases from V and 6 bases from J, with 12 bases between. The germline V gene has CDR1 SNHLY and CDR2 FYNNEI. The CDR3 is 14 residues long. CDR3 sequence: CASRGGLSNSPLHF. CDR3 DNA: TGTGCCAGCAGAGGCGGCCTTTCTAATTCACCCCTCCACTTT.

This chain connects TRBV10-1 to TRBJ2-7; TRBD1 matches at 10 bases. Per the germline V gene, CDR1 is WNHNN and CDR2 is SYGVQD (reference sequence). J was trimmed by 5 bases and V by 8 bases; bases with no gene match: 15. The CDR3 runs 16 residues. The CDR3 bases are TGCGCCAGCGTCTCTAGGACAGGGGGGAGGGAGGACGAGCAGTACTTC. Translated: CASVSRTGGREDEQYF.

The chain joins TRBV7-2 to TRBJ2-3, with a possible D match to TRBD2 (5 bases). CDR3 length equals 13 residues. Germline assignment: CDR1 SGHTA and CDR2 FQGNSA. V was clipped by 5 bases and J by 3 bases, with 9 bases between them. The CDR3 sequence: CASSPEGTDTQYF. The CDR3 DNA follows: TGTGCCAGCAGCCCAGAGGGAACAGATACGCAGTATTTT.

This clone has just one count. The chain uses TRBV7-9 and TRBJ1-1; tentatively, D is TRBD1 (5 bases). The germline V and J ends were trimmed by 4 bases and 3 bases, with 18 bases remaining between them. The CDR3 has 16 amino acids. Germline-derived CDR1 and CDR2 are SEHNR and FQNEAQ (reference sequence). The CDR3 region is CASSYRTYRFDTEAFF. As DNA, the CDR3 is TGTGCCAGCAGCTATCGGACTTACAGGTTCGACACTGAAGCTTTCTTT.

V is TRBV7-2 and J is TRBJ2-1; 8 nucleotides align to TRBD2. CDR3 length: 15 amino acids. Germline V gene sequence: CDR1 SGHTA, CDR2 FQGNSA. The trim removed 5 bases at V and 1 base at J, leaving 4 bases unmatched. Here the CDR3 reads CASSRASGSYNEQFF. The CDR3 bases are TGTGCCAGCAGCAGGGCTAGCGGGTCCTACAATGAGCAGTTCTTC.

This clone appeared once. The chain couples TRBV7-2 to TRBJ1-2; D perhaps matches TRBD1 (5 bases). Germline-derived CDR1 and CDR2 are SGHTA and FQGNSA. The V end was cut by 0 bases, the J end by 0 bases, with 20 bases between. The CDR3 length is 19 residues. CDR3 nucleotides: TGTGCCAGCAGCTTAGCCCCCTCACGAGGGGTTGGGGCTAACTATGGCTACACCTTC. This gives the protein CASSLAPSRGVGANYGYTF.